These 28 T cell receptor beta chains came from one sample sequenced in a study of blood T cell repertoires in COVID-19. The data were produced by immunoSEQ multiplex PCR, yet TCRdb's version contains in-frame clones alone and is incomplete. The table includes fewer than 300,000 clones, less than 90% detected once. The specimen sequenced was peripheral blood. The receptors stem from a woman in her 70s with active or convalescent COVID-19.

The chain is built from TRBV2 and TRBJ1-2; no clear D gene. The ends were cut back, 6 bases at V and 7 bases at J, with 15 bases in the middle. CDR1 and CDR2 from the germline V gene are SNHLY and FYNNEI. The CDR3 length is 13 residues. The DNA for the CDR3 is TGTGCCAGCAGGAGGGAGGGATCGGGTGGCTACACCTTC. Translation gives CASRREGSGGYTF.

The genes are TRBV28 and TRBJ1-1; 7 nucleotides agree with TRBD1. CDR1 and CDR2 from the germline V gene are MDHEN and SYDVKM. Trimming removed 3 bases from V and 10 bases from J; junction bases left unmatched: 14. The CDR3 spans 15 residues. In nucleotides, the CDR3 is TGTGCCAGCAGTTTTGGGACAGTCGAGGGACCTGGAGCTTTCTTT. Protein sequence: CASSFGTVEGPGAFF.

CDR3 nucleotides: TGTGCCAGCAGCATCCAGGGAACCTACGAGCAGTACTTC. This sequence encodes CASSIQGTYEQYF. This chain connects TRBV7-2 to TRBJ2-7, with D perhaps matching TRBD1 (5 bases). The germline CDR1 and CDR2 sequences are SGHTA and FQGNSA. V was trimmed by 5 bases and J by 2 bases, leaving 10 bases between them. This CDR3 has 13 amino acids.

This clone was seen once. The genes are TRBV11-2 and TRBJ2-4, with no clear D. The CDR3 extends over 13 amino acids. Germline values: CDR1 SGHAT, CDR2 FQNNGV. V gave up 3 bases and J gave up 5 bases, with 8 bases separating them. The chain's CDR3 is CASSFSPENIQYF. The CDR3 DNA is TGTGCCAGCAGCTTTAGCCCGGAAAACATTCAGTACTTC.

The chain joins TRBV10-1 to TRBJ1-1; no firm D call. The CDR3 has 14 amino acids. V was shortened by 3 bases and J by 6 bases, with 14 bases between the two germline ends. CDR1 WNHNN and CDR2 SYGVQD come from the germline V gene (reference sequence). The CDR3 spells CASSDEGSTPEAFF. The CDR3 DNA follows: TGCGCCAGCAGTGACGAAGGGAGTACCCCTGAAGCTTTCTTT.

DNA of the CDR3: TGTGCCAGCAGTTTGGGGACCGGACTAGCGGGCGCCCGACAAGAGACCCAGTACTTC. Protein sequence: CASSLGTGLAGARQETQYF. The gene calls are TRBV28 and TRBJ2-5; the match to TRBD2 covers 11 bases. This CDR3 is built from 19 residues. V shed 3 bases and J 2 bases; nucleotides not matched to a gene: 14. The germline CDR1 and CDR2 sequences are MDHEN and SYDVKM.

The chain carries TRBV11-3 and TRBJ2-1; 11 bases agree with TRBD2. Germline V gene data show CDR1 as SGHNT and CDR2 as YENEEA. J gave up 7 bases and V 5 bases, and 7 bases lay outside the gene matches. The CDR3 covers 15 residues. Written as DNA, the CDR3 is TGTGCCAGCAGCCAAAGACTAGCGGGGTTGAATGAGCAGTTCTTC. This codes for CASSQRLAGLNEQFF.

The J gene is TRBJ1-2, the V gene TRBV4-1, with a possible D match to TRBD1 (5 bases). The CDR3 length is 15 residues. The V and J ends lost 5 bases and 2 bases respectively, with 15 bases between them. CDR1 is MGHRA, CDR2 YSYEKL, per germline. The CDR3 region is CASSLPGGRNYGYTF. CDR3 in DNA: TGCGCCAGCAGCTTACCGGGGGGACGGAACTATGGCTACACCTTC.

The V and J genes are TRBV6-2 or TRBV6-3 and TRBJ1-1; D unclear. Germline CDR1 and CDR2: MNHEY and SVGEGT. The CDR3 contains 13 residues. V shed 4 bases and J shed 13 bases, with 19 bases lying between them. DNA of the CDR3: TGTGCCAGCAGTTTACCGCATATCGCGGTGGGTTTCTTT. Encoded protein: CASSLPHIAVGFF.

This clone was seen just once. The J gene is TRBJ1-2, the V gene TRBV4-3; D ambiguous. The germline CDR1 and CDR2 sequences are LGHNA and YSLEER. This CDR3 region has 14 residues. Trimming shortened V by 0 bases and J by 12 bases, and 17 bases separated the two germline ends. As DNA, the CDR3 is TGCGCCAGCAGCCAAGAGTTACATGCTCGGGTGCACACCTTC. It translates to CASSQELHARVHTF.

In its sample, this clone was seen a few times. This chain joins TRBV5-4 and TRBJ1-5; 7 bases fit TRBD1. Trimming cost V 3 bases and J 3 bases; bases outside gene matches: 3. CDR3 length: 14 amino acids. Germline loops: CDR1 SGHNT, CDR2 YYREEE (reference sequence). The CDR3 DNA reads as TGTGCCAGCAGCTCCGGGACAGCCAATCAGCCCCAGCATTTT. Translated, it gives CASSSGTANQPQHF.

This clone was counted between two and nine times. The chain joins TRBV4-1 to TRBJ1-5; 8 bases are a match to TRBD1. This CDR3 contains 15 residues. In germline, CDR1 is MGHRA, CDR2 YSYEKL. The J segment lost 0 bases and the V segment lost 4 bases, leaving 2 bases of the junction unmatched. CDR3 nucleotide sequence: TGCGCCAGCAGCCCCGGACAGGGTAGCAATCAGCCCCAGCATTTT. Its translation: CASSPGQGSNQPQHF.

The chain combines TRBV2 with TRBJ1-2; 7 bases are shared with TRBD1. The CDR3 has 13 residues. Trimming took 6 bases from V and 7 from J; bases not matched to a gene: 8. CDR1 SNHLY and CDR2 FYNNEI come from the germline V gene. CDR3 loop: CASRKTGNAGYTF. CDR3 nucleotide sequence: TGTGCCAGCAGAAAGACAGGGAACGCTGGCTACACCTTC.

The genes are TRBV10-3 and TRBJ1-5; 7 bases map to TRBD1. The germline V gene encodes CDR1 ENHRY and CDR2 SYGVKD. This CDR3 has 13 residues. The V gene end was trimmed by 3 bases and the J gene end by 5 bases; junction bases not matched to a gene: 1. DNA of the CDR3: TGTGCCATCAGTGACGGGACAGATCAGCCCCAGCATTTT. Translating it yields CAISDGTDQPQHF.

The rearrangement joins TRBV7-2 to TRBJ2-5, with 9 positions matching TRBD2. In germline, CDR1 is SGHTA, CDR2 FQGNSA. This CDR3 is 16 amino acids long. V was clipped by 5 bases and J by 7 bases; unmatched bases: 14. The CDR3 DNA sequence: TGTGCCAGCAGCCCTGCTCGACTAGCGGTGAGGGGGACCCAGTACTTC. Translated, it gives CASSPARLAVRGTQYF.

This clone came up once. This rearrangement joins TRBV7-3 to TRBJ1-2; TRBD1 matches 11 bases. This CDR3 has 17 amino acids. V lost 0 bases to trimming and J lost 8 bases; unmatched junction nucleotides: 11. Germline V CDR1 and CDR2: SGHTA, FQGTGA. DNA of the CDR3: TGTGCCAGCAGCTTAACCGGTAGGACAGGGGGCGCGAGGGGCTACACCTTC. Amino acid sequence: CASSLTGRTGGARGYTF.

The chain carries TRBV7-3 and TRBJ1-1; D gene ambiguous. The germline V gene encodes CDR1 SGHTA and CDR2 FQGTGA. The germline V and J ends were trimmed by 5 bases and 1 base, with 8 bases remaining between them. This CDR3 comprises 13 residues. The CDR3: CASSPRGNTEAFF. Written as DNA, the CDR3 is TGTGCCAGCAGCCCCCGGGGGAACACTGAAGCTTTCTTT.

The chain has TRBV9 and TRBJ1-1; perhaps TRBD1 as D (6 bases). This CDR3 comprises 15 residues. V lost 4 bases, J lost 5 bases, and 18 bases lay in between. CDR1 is SGDLS, CDR2 YYNGEE, per germline. The CDR3 DNA reads TGTGCCAGCAGCCCCTCGGGGGGCGGATATACTGAAGCTTTCTTT. This gives the protein CASSPSGGGYTEAFF.

The rearrangement links TRBV5-1 to TRBJ2-6; a possible D gene is TRBD2 (6 bases). With 3 bases removed from V and 3 bases from J, the gap between germline ends came to 7 bases. This CDR3 is built from 14 residues. Germline V gene sequence: CDR1 SGHRS, CDR2 YFSETQ. The CDR3, as DNA: TGCGCCAGCAGCTCGGGGGTTGGGGCCAACGTCCTGACTTTC. Its translation is CASSSGVGANVLTF.

CDR3 DNA: TGTGCCAGCGGGGCAATGGACAGGGCAGGACAAGAGACCCAGTACTTC. It codes for CASGAMDRAGQETQYF. This chain joins TRBV3-1 (or the pseudogene TRBV3-2) and TRBJ2-5, with 8 bases matching TRBD1. The CDR3 has 16 residues. Germline trimming cut 8 bases from V and 2 bases from J; bases unmatched to any gene: 13. CDR1 and CDR2 from the germline V gene are LGHDT and YNNKEL (reference sequence).

The V call is TRBV3-1 (or the pseudogene TRBV3-2), the J call TRBJ2-5; the match to TRBD2 covers 11 bases. CDR3 size: 18 residues. CDR1 is LGHDT and CDR2 is YNNKEL in the germline V gene (reference sequence). The V segment lost 4 bases and the J segment 1 base; nucleotides outside the gene matches: 11. CDR3 nucleotide sequence: TGTGCCAGCAGCCTTAGTACGCTAGCGGGAGGTGGCCAAGAGACCCAGTACTTC. Residues: CASSLSTLAGGGQETQYF.

The chain uses TRBV29-1 and TRBJ1-1, with a tentative D call TRBD1 (6 bases). The CDR3 has 15 residues. Trimming stripped 4 bases from V and 1 base from J, with 16 bases between. From germline, CDR1 is SQVTM and CDR2 ANQGSEA. In nucleotides, the CDR3 is TGCAGCGTTGGACGCCAGGGGAACCGGAACACTGAAGCTTTCTTT. Its translation is CSVGRQGNRNTEAFF.

The CDR3 is CASSGGTGNYGYTF. CDR3 in DNA: TGTGCCAGCAGTGGGGGGACAGGGAACTATGGCTACACCTTC. The chain employs TRBV6-6 and TRBJ1-2; 9 bases align to TRBD1. Per germline, CDR1 MNHNY and CDR2 SVGAGI (reference sequence). V shed 5 bases and J 2 bases; nucleotides not matched to a gene: 3. CDR3 length: 14 residues.

V usage is TRBV6-5 and J usage is TRBJ2-7, with D unresolved. CDR1 is MNHEY, CDR2 SVGAGI, per germline. The CDR3 covers 14 residues. Trimming took 2 bases from V and 3 from J, leaving 11 bases between them. CDR3 amino acids: CASSYLDTFYEQYF. As DNA, the CDR3 is TGTGCCAGCAGTTACCTTGACACCTTCTACGAGCAGTACTTC.

The rearrangement uses TRBV7-9 and TRBJ1-2, with D unclear. From germline, CDR1 is SEHNR and CDR2 FQNEAQ (reference sequence). This CDR3 region has 13 residues. V lost 4 bases to trimming and J lost 7 bases, with 13 bases between them. This CDR3 reads CASSSSREGGYTF. The CDR3, as DNA: TGTGCCAGCAGCTCGTCTAGGGAGGGTGGCTACACCTTC.

The rearrangement uses TRBV19 and TRBJ2-2; TRBD1 is a possible D gene (6 bases). V was trimmed by 5 bases and J by 6 bases, leaving 16 bases between them. CDR3 length: 15 residues. Per the germline V gene, CDR1 is LNHDA and CDR2 is SQIVND (reference sequence). This CDR3 reads CASSVQGWTAGELFF. The DNA of the CDR3 is TGTGCCAGTAGTGTGCAGGGGTGGACGGCCGGGGAGCTGTTTTTT.

The chain is built from TRBV27 and TRBJ2-6; D is perhaps TRBD1 (6 bases). This CDR3 has 15 amino acids. V lost 7 bases, J lost 0 bases, and 10 bases lay in between. Germline CDR1 is MNHEY and CDR2 is SMNVEV (reference sequence). The CDR3 here is CASTIQGSGANVLTF. CDR3 nucleotide sequence: TGTGCCAGCACCATACAGGGCTCTGGGGCCAACGTCCTGACTTTC. The full variable domain, in which reference TRBV27 and TRBJ2-6 provide the parts outside the CDR3, is EAQVTQNPRYLITVTGKKLTVTCSQNMNHEYMSWYRQDPGLGLRQIYYSMNVEVTDKGDVPEGYKVSRKEKRNFPLILESPSPNQTSLYFCASTIQGSGANVLTFGAGSRLTVL.

The chain joins TRBV25-1 to TRBJ2-2; 7 bases agree with TRBD2. The germline gives CDR1 MGHDK, CDR2 SYGVNS. This CDR3 is built from 18 residues. With 1 base clipped from V and 0 bases from J, the junction kept 8 bases outside the gene matches. The CDR3 region has the DNA TGTGCCAGCAGTGAATTTCCTAGCGGAGGAGCGAACACCGGGGAGCTGTTTTTT. Translation gives CASSEFPSGGANTGELFF.